This is a list of T cell receptor beta chains from one sample in a study of metastatic and nonmetastatic thyroid tumors. TCRdb reanalyzed the PCR reads via MiXCR. The sample contains about 32,000 clones, about 18% of which appear only once. Sequenced: blood. These receptor sequences come from a female donor with papillary thyroid cancer or a benign thyroid nodule (not recorded which). Some clones in this sample may be carry-over from other donors' samples. CDR3s include the opening cysteine and the closing phenylalanine or tryptophan. The D gene is left open where the match is weak. Size is stated for part of the rows, as once, few or many counts, or as a class when the clone is expanded.

j_call v_call d_call clone_size cdr3_aa cdr3_nt
TRBJ2-7 TRBV7-2 . many CASSLAGNYEQYF TGTGCCAGCAGCTTGGCAGGGAACTACGAGCAGTACTTC
TRBJ2-1 TRBV24-1 . . CATSDLAASFNEQFF TGTGCCACCAGTGATTTGGCGGCTAGCTTCAATGAGCAGTTCTTC
TRBJ2-3 TRBV7-7 TRBD2 many CASSEGPSGGLSDTQYF TGTGCTAGCAGCGAGGGTCCTAGCGGGGGGTTGTCAGATACGCAGTATTTT
TRBJ2-1 TRBV4-2 . . CASSKLARAYSSYNEQFF TGTGCCAGCAGTAAGTTGGCGAGGGCCTATAGCTCCTACAATGAGCAGTTCTTC
TRBJ2-5 TRBV20-1 TRBD2 many CSPLAGVQETQYF TGCAGCCCTCTTGCGGGGGTCCAAGAGACCCAGTACTTC
TRBJ2-7 TRBV18 TRBD2 many CASSLGTSGAPGAEQYF TGTGCCAGCTCACTGGGGACTAGCGGGGCGCCAGGCGCCGAGCAGTACTTC
TRBJ1-1 TRBV29-1 TRBD1 few CSVEAGTGVTEAFF TGCAGCGTTGAAGCTGGGACAGGGGTAACTGAAGCTTTCTTT
TRBJ2-7 TRBV5-1 . many CASSSSTTNYYEQYF TGCGCCAGCAGCTCCAGCACAACCAACTACTACGAGCAGTACTTC
TRBJ2-2 TRBV9 TRBD2 . CASSRELAGVTGELFF TGTGCCAGCAGCCGGGAGCTAGCGGGAGTCACCGGGGAGCTGTTTTTT
TRBJ1-3 TRBV6-1 . . CASSQREQGWGNTIYF TGTGCCAGCAGTCAACGGGAACAGGGTTGGGGAAACACCATATATTTT
TRBJ1-4 TRBV7-2 . many CASSLGGANEKLFF TGTGCCAGCAGCTTAGGCGGGGCGAATGAAAAACTGTTTTTT
TRBJ2-5 TRBV5-4 TRBD2 many CASTPGSGGAGETQYF TGTGCCAGCACCCCTGGGAGCGGGGGGGCCGGGGAGACCCAGTACTTC
TRBJ2-5 TRBV18 . many CASSPPGGGAVETQYF TGTGCCAGCTCACCACCGGGTGGGGGGGCCGTGGAGACCCAGTACTTC
TRBJ1-5 TRBV6-1 . many CASSEAGLNQPQHF TGTGCCAGCAGTGAGGCGGGGCTCAATCAGCCCCAGCATTTT
TRBJ2-3 TRBV28 TRBD2 many CASPRTSGSRLVGTDTQYF TGTGCCAGCCCCCGGACTAGCGGGAGTCGGTTAGTGGGCACAGATACGCAGTATTTT
TRBJ2-7 TRBV12-3/TRBV12-4 . many CASSFSAGEQYF TGTGCCAGCAGTTTTTCGGCGGGGGAGCAGTACTTC
TRBJ1-2 TRBV12-3/TRBV12-4 TRBD1 many CASSLGLTGASHYGYTF TGTGCCAGCAGTTTGGGGTTAACAGGGGCCTCCCACTATGGCTACACCTTC
TRBJ1-5 TRBV3-1 . many CASSQSGNSNQPQHF TGTGCCAGCAGCCAATCAGGAAATAGCAATCAGCCCCAGCATTTT
TRBJ1-6 TRBV7-9 . few CASSLQGNSPLHF TGTGCCAGCAGCTTGCAGGGTAATTCACCCCTCCACTTT
TRBJ2-2 TRBV6-6 . . CASSYFERTGELFF TGTGCCAGCAGTTACTTCGAACGAACCGGGGAGCTGTTTTTT
TRBJ1-4 TRBV7-2 TRBD1 . CASDRGGGEKLFF TGTGCCAGCGACAGGGGAGGTGGAGAAAAACTGTTTTTT
TRBJ2-7 TRBV20-1 . . CSARETSGTDTYEQYF TGCAGTGCTAGAGAGACTTCCGGGACTGATACCTACGAGCAGTACTTC
TRBJ1-5 TRBV7-3 . many CASSKTMQGRNQPQHF TGTGCCAGCAGCAAAACTATGCAGGGTCGCAATCAGCCCCAGCATTTT
TRBJ2-1 TRBV20-1 . . CSARVRTSHNEQFF TGCAGTGCTAGAGTGCGGACAAGCCACAATGAGCAGTTCTTC
TRBJ2-1 TRBV11-3 TRBD2 medium-sized CASSFPGLAGGPLVF TGTGCCAGCAGCTTCCCGGGACTAGCGGGGGGGCCCCTGGTCTTC
TRBJ1-4 TRBV15 TRBD1 many CATSRVRDRNNEKLFF TGTGCCACCAGCAGAGTAAGGGACAGGAACAATGAAAAACTGTTTTTT
TRBJ1-2 TRBV3-1 TRBD1 large CASSQGQGYGYTF TGTGCCAGCAGCCAAGGACAGGGCTATGGCTACACCTTC
TRBJ2-3 TRBV2 . many CASSVSQSPGGTQYF TGTGCCAGCAGTGTAAGCCAGTCCCCTGGGGGTACGCAGTATTTT
TRBJ1-5 TRBV4-1 . medium-sized CASSQEGQGGPQHF TGCGCCAGCAGCCAAGAGGGTCAGGGTGGGCCCCAGCATTTT
TRBJ1-2 TRBV20-1 . . CSADSVGLGDGYTF TGCAGTGCGGACTCGGTAGGGCTTGGTGATGGCTACACCTTC
TRBJ2-7 TRBV20-1 . many CSARVGRGSYEQYF TGCAGTGCTAGGGTCGGGAGAGGGTCCTACGAGCAGTACTTC
TRBJ2-7 TRBV6-5 . medium-sized CASSYSFTSPYEQYF TGTGCCAGCAGTTACTCCTTTACTAGCCCCTACGAGCAGTACTTC
TRBJ2-7 TRBV18 TRBD1 many CASSPGQGSYEQYF TGTGCCAGCTCACCGGGACAGGGCTCCTACGAGCAGTACTTC
TRBJ2-1 TRBV7-3 TRBD2 once CASSLTPLAGDNEQFF TGTGCCAGCAGCTTAACCCCGCTAGCGGGAGACAATGAGCAGTTCTTC
TRBJ2-6 TRBV19 . . CATTGPYSGANVLTF TGTGCCACCACGGGGCCCTACTCTGGGGCCAACGTCCTGACTTTC
TRBJ2-6 TRBV20-1 . . CGTQLSGANVLTF TGCGGGACCCAACTCTCTGGGGCCAACGTCCTGACTTTC
TRBJ1-6 TRBV28 . few CASSLRLGGGYSPLHF TGTGCCAGCAGTTTGAGGCTTGGGGGTGGGTATTCACCCCTCCACTTT
TRBJ2-3 TRBV6-4 TRBD2 . CASSVGGSGTDTQYF TGTGCCAGCAGTGTCGGCGGGAGTGGCACAGATACGCAGTATTTT